This T cell receptor (beta chain) is drawn from a study of blood T cell repertoires in COVID-19. Study-wide background: The United States, Italy and Spain were the sources of the acute and convalescent COVID-19 samples. PBMCs, B-cell-depleted T cells, or T cells provided the cDNA or gDNA that made up the material.

This clone was recorded once. The germline V gene has CDR1 SQVTM and CDR2 ANQGSEA. This CDR3 comprises 13 residues. V was pared by 2 bases and J by 0 bases, with 6 bases between. Per the study methods: Nucleated cell number was recorded as an estimate derived from reference gene primer amplification. The repertoire was sequenced with immunoSEQ multiplex PCR; TCRdb's copy has only in-frame clones and lacks some. V and J calls and clone size are copied from that table; D and trimming were computed from the DNA. The sample includes about 63,000 clones, about 76% seen only once; the top ten take 40% to 60%.

The chain recombines TRBV29-1 with TRBJ2-3; D is ambiguous. This TCR was recovered from a woman older than 75 with acute or convalescent COVID-19. The sample comprised peripheral blood. CDR3 loop: CSVESSSTDTQYF. CDR3 nucleotide sequence: TGCAGCGTTGAATCGAGCAGCACAGATACGCAGTATTTT.